These T cell receptor beta chains were read from a single sample in a study of cytomegalovirus exposure and HLA in healthy donors. Measured with immunoSEQ multiplex PCR; TCRdb has only the in-frame clones, and not every one. The sample contains fewer than 200,000 clones, 75% to 85% of which appear only once. The sample comprised PBMCs. Source of these receptors: a man aged 45-65 years in good health and CMV-seropositive. The CDR3 runs from the conserved cysteine through the conserved F or W. The D gene is left open where the match is weak. The size entry is marked missing in some rows and otherwise reads once, few, many or a size class.

j_gene | v_gene | d_gene | len | abundance | CDR3aa | CDR3nt
TRBJ1-1 | TRBV14 | - | 13 | - | CASSLNSGTEAFF | TGTGCCAGCAGCCTTAACAGCGGCACTGAAGCTTTCTTT
TRBJ2-2 | TRBV28 | - | 13 | - | CASRFINTGELFF | TGTGCCAGCAGATTTATAAACACCGGGGAGCTGTTTTTT
TRBJ2-4 | TRBV7-9 | - | 17 | - | CASSPFRVQIAKNIQYF | TGTGCCAGCAGCCCATTCAGGGTTCAGATAGCCAAAAACATTCAGTACTTC
TRBJ2-7 | TRBV7-9 | - | 15 | - | CASSLGGLLAYEQYF | TGTGCCAGCAGCTTAGGTGGCCTTTTAGCCTACGAGCAGTACTTC
TRBJ2-7 | TRBV4-3 | TRBD1 | 17 | few | CASSQFWGTGGLHEQYF | TGCGCCAGCAGCCAATTCTGGGGCACAGGGGGTCTCCACGAGCAGTACTTC
TRBJ1-2 | TRBV19 | TRBD1 | 14 | - | CASSVGQGPRGYTF | TGTGCCAGTAGTGTGGGACAGGGCCCACGTGGCTACACCTTC
TRBJ2-3 | TRBV29-1 | TRBD2 | 17 | - | CSVSPGTSGGVTDTQYF | TGCAGCGTCAGTCCCGGGACTAGCGGGGGAGTAACGGATACGCAGTATTTT
TRBJ2-1 | TRBV7-9 | TRBD1 | 15 | - | CASSLGPGQGNEQFF | TGTGCCAGCAGCTTAGGCCCGGGACAGGGGAATGAGCAGTTCTTC
TRBJ2-1 | TRBV6-5 | - | 14 | - | CASRSGTALYEQFF | TGTGCCAGCAGGTCCGGGACTGCCCTATACGAGCAGTTCTTC
TRBJ2-1 | TRBV28 | - | 14 | - | CASSTRRSDNEQFF | TGTGCCAGCAGCACCCGGCGGAGCGACAATGAGCAGTTCTTC
TRBJ2-1 | TRBV6-5 | - | 14 | - | CASTRTSSYNEQFF | TGTGCCAGCACACGCACCAGCTCCTACAATGAGCAGTTCTTC
TRBJ1-2 | TRBV5-1 | - | 15 | - | CASSLGRFSSYGYTF | TGCGCCAGCAGCTTGGGGAGGTTTAGCAGTTATGGCTACACCTTC
TRBJ1-2 | TRBV30 | TRBD1 | 13 | - | CAWRGQVNYGYTF | TGTGCCTGGAGAGGACAGGTTAACTATGGCTACACCTTC
TRBJ1-1 | TRBV18 | - | 13 | - | CASSSGRNTEAFF | TGTGCCAGCTCATCGGGGAGAAACACTGAAGCTTTCTTT
TRBJ1-5 | TRBV6-5 | TRBD1 | 14 | - | CASRALAGGQPQHF | TGTGCCAGCAGAGCATTGGCAGGGGGTCAGCCCCAGCATTTT
TRBJ2-6 | TRBV9 | TRBD2 | 19 | - | CASSVPGGGLGSGANVLTF | TGTGCCAGCAGCGTGCCCGGGGGGGGGCTTGGCTCTGGGGCCAACGTCCTGACTTTC
TRBJ1-2 | TRBV13 | - | 15 | once | CASSIRDTTNYGYTF | TGTGCCAGCAGCATCCGGGACACAACTAACTATGGCTACACCTTC
TRBJ2-5 | TRBV15 | - | 12 | once | CATSREGGTQYF | TGTGCCACCAGCAGGGAAGGAGGGACCCAGTACTTC
TRBJ1-5 | TRBV7-2 | TRBD1 | 16 | once | CASSPFLGQGNQPQHF | TGTGCCAGCAGCCCATTCCTCGGACAGGGGAATCAGCCCCAGCATTTT
TRBJ2-7 | TRBV11-2 | TRBD1 | 14 | - | CASSVTGQGYEQYF | TGTGCCAGCAGCGTAACGGGACAGGGCTACGAGCAGTACTTC
TRBJ2-2 | TRBV4-3 | - | 14 | - | CASSRKGGAGELFF | TGCGCCAGCAGCCGGAAAGGGGGTGCCGGGGAGCTGTTTTTT
TRBJ1-1 | TRBV5-1 | - | 15 | - | CASSLAQGQATEAFF | TGCGCCAGCAGCTTGGCCCAGGGGCAGGCCACTGAAGCTTTCTTT
TRBJ1-1 | TRBV19 | TRBD1 | 16 | few | CASSPKGGSGDTEAFF | TGTGCCAGTAGTCCCAAAGGGGGCTCAGGGGACACTGAAGCTTTCTTT
TRBJ2-5 | TRBV6-1 | - | 11 | - | CASSDRAGEYF | TGTGCCAGCAGTGATAGGGCAGGGGAGTACTTC
TRBJ2-7 | TRBV7-7 | TRBD1 | 17 | - | CASSLGGTGAVAGEQYF | TGTGCTAGCAGCTTAGGGGGGACAGGGGCGGTAGCCGGCGAGCAGTACTTC
TRBJ2-1 | TRBV11-2 | - | 18 | - | CASSPSPGWGGNYNEQFF | TGTGCCAGCAGCCCAAGCCCCGGATGGGGCGGGAACTACAATGAGCAGTTCTTC
TRBJ2-3 | TRBV19 | - | 16 | - | CASSNPPGDALDTQYF | TGTGCCAGTAGTAACCCCCCGGGGGATGCCTTGGATACGCAGTATTTT
TRBJ1-1 | TRBV5-1 | - | 13 | - | CASSLAVQGEAFF | TGCGCCAGCAGCTTGGCCGTACAGGGTGAAGCTTTCTTT
TRBJ2-1 | TRBV7-2 | - | 15 | - | CASSLEGLAYNEQFF | TGTGCCAGCAGCTTAGAGGGACTCGCATACAATGAGCAGTTCTTC
TRBJ2-7 | TRBV11-1 | TRBD1 | 12 | - | CASSSARTGFYF | TGTGCCAGCAGCTCGGCCCGGACAGGGTTCTACTTC
TRBJ1-1 | TRBV21-1 | - | 15 | - | CASIQDRGRSPEAFF | TGTGCCAGCATCCAGGACAGGGGGCGAAGCCCTGAAGCTTTCTTT
TRBJ1-4 | TRBV6-5 | - | 16 | - | CASSYSLDRRGEKLFF | TGTGCCAGCAGTTACTCCCTTGACAGAAGGGGTGAAAAACTGTTTTTT
TRBJ2-1 | TRBV19 | - | 15 | once | CASSIRGGNYNEQFF | TGTGCCAGTAGTATTAGGGGCGGGAACTACAATGAGCAGTTCTTC
TRBJ2-7 | TRBV13 | - | 13 | - | CASSLMDSYEQYF | TGTGCCAGCAGCCTAATGGACAGTTACGAGCAGTACTTC
TRBJ2-7 | TRBV6-6 | TRBD1 | 14 | - | CASSSSGQSYEQYF | TGTGCCAGCAGTTCCTCGGGACAGTCCTACGAGCAGTACTTC
TRBJ2-1 | TRBV7-9 | TRBD1 | 16 | - | CASSLQGQARTNEQFF | TGTGCCAGCAGCTTACAGGGACAGGCACGTACAAATGAGCAGTTCTTC
TRBJ2-5 | TRBV4-3 | - | 16 | - | CASSQDRKTHQETQYF | TGCGCCAGCAGCCAAGATCGGAAGACACATCAAGAGACCCAGTACTTC
TRBJ1-2 | TRBV7-2 | - | 15 | - | CASSQQANGNYGYTF | TGTGCCAGCAGCCAACAAGCGAATGGGAACTATGGCTACACCTTC
TRBJ2-5 | TRBV15 | TRBD1 | 9 | - | CASQGVCHF | TGTGCATCCCAGGGGGTTTGCCACTTC
TRBJ2-3 | TRBV29-1 | - | 11 | - | CSVDSPDTQYF | TGCAGCGTTGATTCTCCAGATACGCAGTATTTT
TRBJ2-5 | TRBV6-4 | - | 13 | - | CASSYSIGETQYF | TGTGCCAGCAGCTACAGCATTGGGGAGACCCAGTACTTC
TRBJ1-4 | TRBV25-1 | - | 14 | few | CASKRNRDAEKLFF | TGTGCCAGCAAGAGAAACAGGGATGCAGAAAAACTGTTTTTT
TRBJ2-2 | TRBV18 | - | 15 | few | CASSPEDRNTGELFF | TGTGCCAGCTCACCAGAGGACAGGAACACCGGGGAGCTGTTTTTT
TRBJ1-5 | TRBV4-3 | - | 15 | - | CASSQVASSNQPQHF | TGCGCCAGCAGCCAAGTAGCGAGTAGCAATCAGCCCCAGCATTTT
TRBJ1-2 | TRBV28 | - | 14 | once | CASSSHGTYYGYTF | TGTGCCAGCAGTTCCCACGGGACATACTATGGCTACACCTTC
TRBJ2-1 | TRBV19 | TRBD2 | 15 | - | CASSIVAGGYNKQFF | TGTGCCAGTAGTATCGTAGCGGGGGGATACAATAAGCAGTTCTTC
TRBJ1-2 | TRBV13 | TRBD1 | 15 | - | CASSAGTVANYGYTF | TGTGCCAGCAGCGCCGGGACAGTCGCTAACTATGGCTACACCTTC
TRBJ1-1 | TRBV6-5 | - | 14 | - | CASTEGGANTEAFF | TGTGCCAGCACCGAGGGGGGGGCGAACACTGAAGCTTTCTTT
TRBJ1-1 | TRBV30 | - | 12 | - | CAWGSTNTEAFF | TGTGCCTGGGGGAGTACTAACACTGAAGCTTTCTTT
TRBJ2-3 | TRBV7-9 | TRBD1 | 18 | - | CASSFAGTGLKITDTQYF | TGTGCCAGCAGCTTCGCCGGGACAGGACTAAAAATCACAGATACGCAGTATTTT
TRBJ1-5 | TRBV28 | - | 15 | - | CASSSGGAGSQPQHF | TGTGCCAGCAGTTCCGGCGGGGCCGGGAGTCAGCCCCAGCATTTT
TRBJ2-2 | TRBV28 | - | 15 | - | CASRSFGPGAGELFF | TGTGCCAGCAGGTCGTTCGGGCCGGGGGCCGGGGAGCTGTTTTTT
TRBJ2-3 | TRBV7-6 | TRBD2 | 16 | - | CASSLLAELGTDTQYF | TGTGCCAGCAGCCTACTAGCGGAACTTGGCACAGATACGCAGTATTTT
TRBJ2-3 | TRBV6-5 | TRBD2 | 14 | few | CASSYGAGKYTQYF | TGTGCCAGCAGTTACGGAGCGGGAAAGTATACGCAGTATTTT
TRBJ1-1 | TRBV6-6 | - | 16 | - | CASSQTAGGVNTEAFF | TGTGCCAGCAGTCAGACAGCGGGAGGGGTGAACACTGAAGCTTTCTTT
TRBJ1-5 | TRBV7-2 | - | 15 | - | CASSPQQNSNQPQHF | TGTGCCAGCAGCCCCCAACAGAATAGCAATCAGCCCCAGCATTTT
TRBJ1-2 | TRBV18 | TRBD1 | 14 | - | CASSPAQGADGYTF | TGTGCCAGCTCACCAGCACAGGGGGCTGATGGCTACACCTTC
TRBJ2-3 | TRBV7-3 | - | 14 | - | CASSFHSGTDTQYF | TGTGCCAGCAGCTTTCATAGTGGTACAGATACGCAGTATTTT
TRBJ2-3 | TRBV29-1 | - | 13 | - | CSVDLGVTDTQYF | TGCAGCGTTGACTTGGGAGTCACAGATACGCAGTATTTT
TRBJ2-7 | TRBV9 | - | 14 | once | CASSVGADSYEQYF | TGTGCCAGCAGCGTAGGGGCAGATTCCTACGAGCAGTACTTC